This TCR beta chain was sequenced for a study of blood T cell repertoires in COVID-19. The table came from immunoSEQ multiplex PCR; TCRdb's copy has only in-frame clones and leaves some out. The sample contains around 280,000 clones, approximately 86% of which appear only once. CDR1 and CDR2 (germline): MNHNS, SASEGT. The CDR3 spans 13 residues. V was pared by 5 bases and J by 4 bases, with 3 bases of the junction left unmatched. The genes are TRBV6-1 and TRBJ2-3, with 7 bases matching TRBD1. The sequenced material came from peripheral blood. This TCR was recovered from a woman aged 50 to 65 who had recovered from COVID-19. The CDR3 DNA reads TGTGCCAGCAGTTCTCAGGGGGCAGATACGCAGTATTTT. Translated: CASSSQGADTQYF.